A selection of T cell receptor beta chains follows, all from one sample in a study of cytomegalovirus exposure and HLA in healthy donors. Method: immunoSEQ multiplex PCR; TCRdb's copy keeps in-frame clones and lacks some. The sample holds roughly 160,000 clones, roughly 80% seen once. Input material: PBMCs. The receptors originated from a female donor in good health and CMV-seronegative. Each CDR3 is given with its conserved first and last residue. The D gene is left open where the match is weak. A row's size may be missing; if present it is once, few, many or a size class.

D gene	clone size	J gene	V gene	CDR3 protein	CDR3 DNA
TRBD1	NA	TRBJ2-7	TRBV7-9	CASSPGQDSSYEQYF	TGTGCCAGCAGCCCTGGACAGGATAGCTCCTACGAGCAGTACTTC
NA	NA	TRBJ2-1	TRBV9	CASSANLGASGEQFF	TGTGCCAGCAGCGCCAACCTGGGTGCTTCGGGTGAGCAGTTCTTC
TRBD1	few	TRBJ1-4	TRBV4-3	CASSQHRGYNEKLFF	TGCGCCAGCAGCCAACACAGGGGTTATAATGAAAAACTGTTTTTT
NA	NA	TRBJ1-2	TRBV28	CASSRYGYTF	TGTGCCAGCAGTCGGTATGGCTACACCTTC
TRBD1	NA	TRBJ2-7	TRBV6-4	CASSERDRGPPYEQYF	TGTGCCAGCAGTGAACGCGACAGGGGGCCGCCCTACGAGCAGTACTTC
NA	NA	TRBJ2-1	TRBV11-2	CASSLSSYNEQFF	TGTGCCAGCTCTCTCAGCTCCTACAATGAGCAGTTCTTC
NA	NA	TRBJ1-2	TRBV4-1	CASSQVTGYGYTF	TGCGCCAGCAGCCAAGTTACAGGGTATGGCTACACCTTC
NA	NA	TRBJ2-7	TRBV19	CASSRVGPYEQYF	TGTGCCAGTAGCAGGGTTGGCCCCTACGAGCAGTACTTC
TRBD2	few	TRBJ2-1	TRBV4-1	CASSQDPAGVSYNEQFF	TGCGCCAGCAGCCAAGATCCCGCGGGAGTTTCCTACAATGAGCAGTTCTTC
NA	NA	TRBJ2-1	TRBV9	CASSALSPPRDVEQFF	TGTGCCAGCAGCGCCCTCAGCCCTCCCAGGGATGTTGAGCAATTCTTC
NA	NA	TRBJ1-5	TRBV18	CASSPWGGRNQPQHF	TGTGCCAGCTCCCCGTGGGGGGGGCGAAATCAGCCCCAGCATTTT
TRBD2	NA	TRBJ2-1	TRBV5-8	CASSFRSSGTYNEQFF	TGTGCCAGCAGCTTTCGTTCTAGCGGGACCTACAATGAGCAGTTCTTC
TRBD1	NA	TRBJ1-2	TRBV25-1	CASRSREGAALNGYTF	TGTGCCAGCAGATCGAGAGAGGGGGCTGCGTTGAATGGCTACACCTTC
TRBD1	NA	TRBJ1-3	TRBV28	CASREDRGFTGNTIYF	TGTGCCAGCAGGGAGGACAGGGGGTTTACTGGAAACACCATATATTTT